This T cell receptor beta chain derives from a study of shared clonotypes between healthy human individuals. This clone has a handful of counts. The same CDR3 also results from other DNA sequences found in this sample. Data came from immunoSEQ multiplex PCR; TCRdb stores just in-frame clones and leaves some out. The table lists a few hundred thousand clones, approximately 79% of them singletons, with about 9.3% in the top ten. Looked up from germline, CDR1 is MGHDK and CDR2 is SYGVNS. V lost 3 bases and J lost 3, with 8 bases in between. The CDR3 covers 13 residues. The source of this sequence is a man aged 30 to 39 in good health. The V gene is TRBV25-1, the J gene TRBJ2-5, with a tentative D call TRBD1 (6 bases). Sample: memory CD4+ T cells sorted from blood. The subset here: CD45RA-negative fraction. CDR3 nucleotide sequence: TGTGCCAGCAGTGACCGGACAGAAGAGACCCAGTACTTC. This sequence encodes CASSDRTEETQYF.